This TCR beta chain was recovered during a study of blood T cell repertoires in COVID-19. In the source study's methods: Reference gene primer amplification gave nucleated cell count estimates. Only in-frame clones appear in the TCRdb table, and some are missing; sequencing was by immunoSEQ multiplex PCR. V and J calls and clone size are those listed in that table; D and trimming were worked out from the DNA. This table has 150,000 to 180,000 clones, about 89% appearing once. The J segment lost 6 bases and the V segment lost 1 base, leaving 1 base of the junction unmatched. This CDR3 has 15 amino acids. The germline gives CDR1 SGHVS, CDR2 FQNEAQ.

The chain links TRBV7-8 to TRBJ2-1, with TRBD2 matching 12 bases. The receptor was isolated from a man in his fifties or sixties with acute or convalescent COVID-19. The material sequenced was peripheral blood. Here the CDR3 reads CASSLGLAGVNEQFF. CDR3 nucleotide sequence: TGTGCCAGCAGCTTAGGACTAGCGGGAGTCAATGAGCAGTTCTTC. Full variable domain (outside the CDR3, taken from reference TRBV7-8 and TRBJ2-1): GAGVSQSPRYKVAKRGQDVALRCDPISGHVSLFWYQQALGQGPEFLTYFQNEAQLDKSGLPSDRFFAERPEGSVSTLKIQRTQQEDSAVYLCASSLGLAGVNEQFFGPGTRLTVL.